This record looks at one TCR beta chain sequence and its context. Its antigen is still unknown. CD45RO+ cells went into CD8 memory alongside CCR7-negative CD45RA+ TemRA cells. Germline CDR1 SGHTA, CDR2 FQGTGA. The V end lost 2 bases, the J end lost 2 bases, and 11 bases lay between the germline ends. The CDR3 loop spans 15 amino acids. Only in-frame clones appear in the TCRdb table, and some are missing; sequencing was by immunoSEQ multiplex PCR. Of around 370,000 clones listed, 90% to 97% were seen once; the top ten hold around 0.3%. The sample originates from a study of shared clonotypes between healthy human individuals. Overall study results and limits: Collection of samples was limited to blood; tissue repertoires likely differ. Clonotype sharing among donors, it was expected, would be affected by sequencing depth. Incompleteness in sorted-subset sequencing, despite large depth, was shown by rarefaction.

This sequence joins TRBV7-3 and TRBJ2-3; D tentatively fits TRBD1 or TRBD2 (5 bases each). Sequencing input: memory CD8+ T cells sorted from blood. The subset is: CD45RO+ cells pooled with CCR7-negative TemRA cells. The clonotype comes from a young man in good health. The CDR3 coding sequence is TGTGCCAGCAGCTTACGGGGCGGCGTCACAGATACGCAGTATTTT. It yields the protein CASSLRGGVTDTQYF. Full variable domain (missing parts from reference TRBV7-3 and TRBJ2-3): GAGVSQTPSNKVTEKGKYVELRCDPISGHTALYWYRQSLGQGPEFLIYFQGTGAADDSGLPNDRFFAVRPEGSVSTLKIQRTERGDSAVYLCASSLRGGVTDTQYFGPGTRLTVL.